The 9 T cell receptor beta chains listed next were all sequenced from one sample in a study of tumor-infiltrating lymphocytes in primary liver carcinoma. A constant-region primer served to make TCR beta cDNA from roughly 480 ng total RNA. Three nested multiplex PCR rounds, a slightly modified ARM-PCR, produced the libraries for TCR beta. The first two PCR rounds used TRBV1-TRBV30 primers with a Cbeta primer, 10 cycles each. TCRdb independently ran MiXCR on the multiplex PCR reads; one entry per CDR3 protein. The table includes 50,000 to 70,000 distinct CDR3 sequences, around 64% detected once. Starting material for RNA and DNA co-extraction consisted of about 20-33 mg of unsorted bulk tissue. The sequenced sample was liver tumor tissue from sampling region 2. Subset of the sample: tumor region T2, inferior pole. Receptors originate from a man aged 35-49 years with primary liver carcinoma and hepatitis B virus infection.

By its share, this clonotype is large (0.1 to 1%). This rearrangement joins TRBV11-2 to TRBJ2-5; D tentatively reads TRBD1 or TRBD2 (5 bases each). Looked up from germline, CDR1 is SGHAT and CDR2 is FQNNGV. V lost 6 bases to trimming and J lost 5 bases, with 10 bases between them. The CDR3 loop spans 12 amino acids. This CDR3 reads CASRFEGETQYF. The CDR3 DNA is TGTGCCAGCAGGTTTGAGGGGGAGACCCAGTACTTC.

There are a few counts of this clonotype. The CDR3 ends on some other residue instead of the conserved phenylalanine or tryptophan, so this is likely a read error. The rearrangement links TRBV11-1 to TRBJ1-6, with a tentative D call TRBD1 (5 bases). The length of the CDR3 is 13 residues. Per germline, CDR1 SGHAT and CDR2 FQDESV (reference sequence). Trimming cost V 5 bases and J 9 bases, with 11 bases left between them. The CDR3 DNA is TGTGCCAGCAGCCGGACACTAGTTTCACCCCTCCACTTA. The encoded protein is CASSRTLVSPLHL.

This clonotype has just a few counts. This likely comes from a read error, as the CDR3 has no conserved phenylalanine or tryptophan at its end. The V gene is TRBV29-1, the J gene TRBJ1-1, with TRBD1 as a possible D gene (5 bases). This CDR3 is 13 amino acids long. Germline CDR1 and CDR2: SQVTM and ANQGSEA. Trimming left V 7 bases short and J 3 bases short, with 15 bases between. This CDR3 reads CSGRRGEYTEAFY. CDR3 nucleotide sequence: TGCAGCGGACGACGGGGGGAGTACACTGAAGCTTTCTAT.

Concerning this clonotype: Since the CDR3 does not end with the conserved phenylalanine or tryptophan, this likely comes from a read error. V usage is TRBV6-5 and J usage is TRBJ2-3; 11 positions agree with TRBD2. CDR3 length equals 15 residues. The ends lost 6 bases at V and 3 bases at J; junction bases unmatched: 5. Germline V lookup: CDR1 MNHEY, CDR2 SVGAGI. The CDR3, as DNA: TGTGCCAGCAGCCCAAGACTAGCGGGAACAGATACGCAGTATTAT. Its translation is CASSPRLAGTDTQYY.

Notes on this clonotype: This sequence may be a read error, since a much larger clone differs from it by one base. The CDR3 ends on some other residue instead of the conserved phenylalanine or tryptophan, so this is likely a read error. This rearrangement joins TRBV20-1 to TRBJ2-7, with 8 nucleotides matching TRBD1. The CDR3 is 14 amino acids. Germline values: CDR1 DFQATT, CDR2 SNEGSKA (reference sequence). Trimming removed 6 bases from V and 3 bases from J; junction bases left unmatched: 10. CDR3 sequence (DNA): TGCAGTGCCGTTGAGACAGGGGAAGACTACGAGCAGTACTTA. Its protein is CSAVETGEDYEQYL.

This clonotype appeared a few times. The chain combines TRBV2 with TRBJ2-2; D perhaps matches TRBD2 (5 bases). The CDR3 spans 13 residues. Germline-derived CDR1 and CDR2 are SNHLY and FYNNEI. The V and J ends lost 2 bases and 4 bases respectively, with 5 bases between them. The CDR3 is CASSERGTGELFF. CDR3 coding DNA: TGTGCCAGCAGTGAACGGGGCACCGGGGAGCTGTTTTTT.

Regarding this clonotype: One base away lies a much larger clone, so this may be a sequencing read error. This rearrangement joins TRBV5-1 to TRBJ2-7; possible D gene TRBD1, 6 bases. The germline V gene has CDR1 SGHRS and CDR2 YFSETQ. The CDR3 runs 16 residues. The DNA for the CDR3 is TGCGCCAGCAACTTGGCCATCAGGGGTGGAGGTTACGAGCAGTACTTC. Its protein product is CASNLAIRGGGYEQYF.

This clonotype was counted between two and nine times. The V call is TRBV11-2, the J call TRBJ2-2; D not certain. Germline CDR1 reads SGHAT; CDR2 reads FQNNGV. This CDR3 comprises 15 residues. The V end was cut by 3 bases, the J end by 0 bases, with 8 bases between. The CDR3 sequence: CASSFRQSNTGELFF. CDR3 DNA: TGTGCCAGCAGCTTTAGGCAATCGAACACCGGGGAGCTGTTTTTT.

Many counts were recorded for this clonotype. The genes are TRBV28 and TRBJ1-1, with D maybe TRBD1 (5 bases). There are 15 residues in the CDR3. The germline gives CDR1 MDHEN, CDR2 SYDVKM. V shed 4 bases and J shed 1 base, with 13 bases lying between them. The CDR3 here is CASSSHRDWNTEAFF. In DNA, the CDR3 is TGTGCCAGCAGTTCTCACCGGGACTGGAACACTGAAGCTTTCTTT.